This is a list of T cell receptor beta chains from one sample in a study of shared clonotypes between healthy human individuals. Using immunoSEQ multiplex PCR, the repertoire was profiled, and TCRdb retains in-frame clones only, with some absent. The table lists fewer than 200,000 clones, roughly 93% of them singletons. The sequenced sample consisted of naive CD4+ T cells sorted from blood. The receptors derive from a woman aged 25 to 45 in good health. The CDR3 runs from the conserved cysteine through the conserved F or W. D genes are given only for firm matches. The listing skips clone size in some rows; elsewhere it reads once, few, many or a size class.

clone size,D gene,CDR3 length,J gene,V gene,CDR3 protein,CDR3 DNA
NA,TRBD2,15,TRBJ2-1,TRBV19,CASSELAGGGNEQFF,TGTGCCAGTAGCGAGCTAGCGGGAGGGGGAAATGAGCAGTTCTTC
NA,NA,11,TRBJ1-1,TRBV20-1,CQGFSNTEAFF,TGCCAGGGCTTCTCGAACACTGAAGCTTTCTTT
few,NA,11,TRBJ2-7,TRBV20-1,CSATSRDEQYF,TGCAGTGCTACGTCAAGGGACGAGCAGTACTTC
NA,NA,14,TRBJ2-5,TRBV15,CATSRDLVQETQYF,TGTGCCACCAGCAGAGATCTGGTCCAAGAGACCCAGTACTTC
NA,NA,15,TRBJ1-1,TRBV15,CATSREGGSNTEAFF,TGTGCCACCAGCAGAGAAGGGGGTTCCAACACTGAAGCTTTCTTT
NA,NA,14,TRBJ2-7,TRBV11-1,CASSLTGNTYEQYF,TGTGCCAGCAGCTTAACGGGTAACACCTACGAGCAGTACTTC
NA,TRBD1,15,TRBJ2-5,TRBV4-1,CASSQAPTGQETQYF,TGCGCCAGCAGCCAAGCCCCGACAGGGCAAGAGACCCAGTACTTC
once,TRBD2,15,TRBJ2-7,TRBV5-1,CASSPTSGGYYEQYF,TGCGCCAGCAGCCCGACTAGCGGGGGTTACTACGAGCAGTACTTC
NA,NA,16,TRBJ1-3,TRBV5-1,CASSLRGDASGNTIYF,TGCGCCAGCAGCTTGAGGGGGGATGCCTCTGGAAACACCATATATTTT
NA,NA,16,TRBJ2-7,TRBV5-6,CASSLVPDPFGVEQYF,TGTGCCAGCAGCTTGGTCCCTGACCCTTTTGGGGTCGAGCAGTACTTC
NA,TRBD1,14,TRBJ1-5,TRBV6-1,CASEVGTVNQPQHF,TGTGCCAGCGAGGTCGGGACAGTTAATCAGCCCCAGCATTTT
NA,NA,14,TRBJ1-2,TRBV28,CASSRGQDLYGYTF,TGTGCCAGCAGTAGGGGTCAGGACCTCTATGGCTACACCTTC
NA,NA,11,TRBJ2-5,TRBV10-2,CASSEGLDPYF,TGCGCCAGCAGTGAGGGGCTGGACCCGTACTTC
NA,NA,13,TRBJ1-1,TRBV11-2,CASSLEPNTEAFF,TGTGCCAGCAGCTTAGAGCCGAACACTGAAGCTTTCTTT
NA,TRBD2,19,TRBJ2-2,TRBV5-4,CASSPPGLAGGVSAGELFF,TGTGCCAGCAGCCCACCGGGGTTAGCGGGAGGGGTGAGCGCCGGGGAGCTGTTTTTT
NA,TRBD1,16,TRBJ2-7,TRBV7-8,CASSKPPGQGEHEQYF,TGTGCCAGCAGCAAGCCCCCGGGACAGGGGGAACACGAGCAGTACTTC
NA,NA,17,TRBJ2-1,TRBV4-1,CASSQVGLGQKNNEQFF,TGCGCCAGCAGCCAAGTTGGTCTAGGACAGAAAAACAATGAGCAGTTCTTC
NA,NA,16,TRBJ2-7,TRBV28,CASSSRGAESSYEQYF,TGTGCCAGCAGTTCCCGAGGAGCGGAGAGCTCCTACGAGCAGTACTTC
NA,NA,13,TRBJ1-5,TRBV6-1,CASSGEFNQPQHF,TGTGCCAGCAGTGGGGAGTTCAATCAGCCCCAGCATTTT
NA,NA,15,TRBJ1-2,TRBV7-3,CASSQPIRGEYGYTF,TGCGCCAGCAGCCAACCGATCAGGGGCGAATACGGCTACACCTTC
NA,TRBD2,18,TRBJ2-7,TRBV5-1,CASSLGGTSGRHLYEQYF,TGCGCCAGCAGCTTGGGTGGGACTAGCGGGAGGCACCTCTACGAGCAGTACTTC
NA,NA,14,TRBJ2-7,TRBV28,CASSAGRTNYEQYF,TGTGCCAGCAGCGCTGGACGGACAAATTACGAGCAGTACTTC
NA,TRBD1,13,TRBJ2-7,TRBV29-1,CSASGQGPLEQYF,TGCAGCGCGAGCGGACAGGGGCCCCTCGAGCAGTACTTC
NA,NA,15,TRBJ2-7,TRBV11-2,CASSPPWGFSYEQYF,TGTGCCAGCAGCCCGCCGTGGGGATTCTCCTACGAGCAGTACTTC
once,NA,18,TRBJ2-5,TRBV4-1,CASSNTGIPGGKAETQYF,TGCGCCAGCAGCAACACCGGCATCCCTGGGGGCAAAGCAGAGACCCAGTACTTC
NA,TRBD1,14,TRBJ1-6,TRBV13,CASSRGQNNSPLHF,TGTGCCAGCAGCCGGGGACAGAATAATTCACCCCTCCACTTT
NA,NA,13,TRBJ1-1,TRBV5-1,CASSIQGNTEAFF,TGCGCCAGCAGCATACAGGGGAACACTGAAGCTTTCTTT
NA,NA,13,TRBJ1-1,TRBV2,CASSDRLNTEAFF,TGTGCCAGCAGTGACAGATTGAACACTGAAGCTTTCTTT
NA,NA,14,TRBJ2-7,TRBV19,CASASMWGPYEQYF,TGTGCCAGTGCCTCGATGTGGGGACCCTACGAGCAGTACTTC
NA,TRBD2,14,TRBJ2-7,TRBV28,CAIAQDWTRGEQYF,TGTGCCATCGCGCAGGATTGGACTAGAGGGGAGCAGTACTTC
NA,NA,14,TRBJ1-1,TRBV19,CASSIPGGYTEAFF,TGTGCCAGTAGTATCCCGGGGGGCTACACTGAAGCTTTCTTT
NA,TRBD2,20,TRBJ2-3,TRBV4-1,CASSQDRRTSGRVSTDTQYF,TGCGCCAGCAGCCAAGATCGGAGGACTAGCGGGAGGGTTAGCACAGATACGCAGTATTTT
NA,NA,13,TRBJ2-1,TRBV29-1,CSVIKSSYNEQFF,TGCAGCGTTATCAAGAGCTCCTACAATGAGCAGTTCTTC
NA,NA,15,TRBJ2-7,TRBV14,CASSQARGSSYEQYF,TGTGCCAGCAGCCAAGCTCGGGGGAGCTCCTACGAGCAGTACTTC
NA,TRBD1,16,TRBJ2-2,TRBV18,CASSPPRDRTTGELFF,TGTGCCAGCTCACCACCTAGGGACAGGACCACCGGGGAGCTGTTTTTT
NA,NA,17,TRBJ1-4,TRBV7-7,CASSQSQGGGVYEKLFF,TGTGCCAGCAGCCAAAGCCAAGGGGGTGGGGTTTACGAAAAACTGTTTTTT
NA,NA,16,TRBJ1-5,TRBV6-6,CASHSGESLSNQPQHF,TGTGCCAGCCACTCGGGGGAAAGTCTTAGCAATCAGCCCCAGCATTTT
NA,NA,13,TRBJ2-7,TRBV7-2,CASSFLGIDEQYF,TGTGCCAGCAGCTTCTTGGGGATCGACGAGCAGTACTTC
NA,NA,15,TRBJ2-7,TRBV6-1,CASSEVFSVSYEQYF,TGTGCCAGCAGTGAAGTTTTTTCGGTATCCTACGAGCAGTACTTC
NA,TRBD1,16,TRBJ2-5,TRBV6-6,CASSSQGIGTGETQYF,TGTGCCAGCAGTTCACAGGGGATCGGAACGGGAGAGACCCAGTACTTC